The 23 T cell receptor beta chains below were found in one sample sequenced in a study of long-term antiretroviral therapy in people with HIV. It was version v3.0 of the immunoSEQ assay that was run at survey level. The protocol was immunoSEQ multiplex PCR, while the TCRdb copy is restricted to in-frame clones and leaves out a portion. The profile shows about 20,000 clones, 87% of them singletons. This sample comprised unsorted PBMCs, obtained 2.6 years after starting antiretroviral therapy. The receptors originated from a woman aged 45-59 years with HIV.

The J gene is TRBJ2-2, the V gene TRBV6-6; D not resolved. This CDR3 is built from 15 residues. The ends were cut back, 2 bases at V and 4 bases at J, with 11 bases in the middle. CDR1 is MNHNY, CDR2 SVGAGI, per germline (reference sequence). The CDR3: CASSYMGSGTGELFF. The DNA of the CDR3 is TGTGCCAGCAGTTACATGGGATCGGGCACCGGGGAGCTGTTTTTT.

The chain links TRBV7-9 to TRBJ2-1; 7 nucleotides match TRBD1. Trimming took 4 bases from V and 6 from J; bases not matched to a gene: 0. Germline V gives CDR1 SEHNR, CDR2 FQNEAQ (reference sequence). There are 12 residues in the CDR3. CDR3: CASSYRGNEQFF. The CDR3 DNA follows: TGTGCCAGCAGCTACAGGGGCAATGAGCAGTTCTTC.

The rearrangement joins TRBV5-8 to TRBJ2-7; a weak D match, TRBD1 (5 bases). The V gene's germline CDR1 is SGHTS and CDR2 YDEGEE. The CDR3 covers 12 residues. Trimming removed 5 bases from V and 3 bases from J, with 9 bases in between. The CDR3 DNA reads as TGTGCCAGCAGGACAGATGGCTACGAGCAGTACTTC. Encoded protein: CASRTDGYEQYF.

V is TRBV11-2 and J is TRBJ1-5, with TRBD1 as a possible D gene (6 bases). Germline CDR1 is SGHAT and CDR2 is FQNNGV. Trimming cost V 4 bases and J 5 bases, with 15 bases left between them. CDR3 length equals 15 residues. CDR3 DNA: TGTGCCAGCAGCTCGGCACAGGGTCGGGATCAGCCCCAGCATTTT. It is translated as CASSSAQGRDQPQHF.

The V call is TRBV28, the J call TRBJ2-1, with D possibly being TRBD2 (5 bases). The CDR3 length is 12 residues. CDR1 is MDHEN, CDR2 SYDVKM, per germline. V gave up 6 bases and J gave up 10 bases, with 13 bases separating them. This CDR3 is CASSVSSSEQFF. The CDR3 nucleotides are TGTGCCAGCAGCGTATCTAGCAGCGAGCAGTTCTTC.

The V call is TRBV28, the J call TRBJ1-1, with D unresolved. This CDR3 contains 14 residues. V was cut by 1 base and J by 1 base, with 7 bases left in between. CDR1 and CDR2 from the germline V gene are MDHEN and SYDVKM. DNA of the CDR3: TGTGCCAGCAGTTTATTTTTGGGGAACACTGAAGCTTTCTTT. It specifies CASSLFLGNTEAFF.

V is TRBV2 and J is TRBJ2-3; D may be TRBD1 (6 bases). The CDR3 is 14 residues long. Germline CDR1 and CDR2: SNHLY and FYNNEI. V was trimmed by 6 bases and J by 0 bases, leaving 10 bases between them. In DNA form, the CDR3 reads TGTGCCAGCAGCCTACAGGGAAGCACAGATACGCAGTATTTT. Encoded protein: CASSLQGSTDTQYF.

This clone was found a few times. J is TRBJ2-7 and V is TRBV6-1, with D tentatively TRBD2 (6 bases). CDR3 length: 16 amino acids. The V end lost 0 bases, the J end lost 0 bases, and 12 bases lay between the germline ends. Germline lookup yields CDR1 MNHNS and CDR2 SASEGT. This CDR3 is CASSEAARDFSYEQYF. DNA for the CDR3: TGTGCCAGCAGTGAAGCGGCCAGGGACTTCTCCTACGAGCAGTACTTC.

The genes are TRBV5-1 and TRBJ2-3; TRBD2 matches 11 bases. The V and J ends lost 5 bases and 7 bases, in that order; junction bases with no gene match: 15. CDR1 is SGHRS and CDR2 is YFSETQ in the germline V gene. This CDR3 contains 17 residues. The CDR3 region has the DNA TGCGCCAGCAGACCCGTAGCGGGAGGGCTCTCAGTGAATACGCAGTATTTT. It yields the protein CASRPVAGGLSVNTQYF.

The chain has TRBV18 and TRBJ1-1; D is undetermined. The length of the CDR3 is 13 residues. The germline CDR1 and CDR2 sequences are KGHSH and LQKENI. V shed 6 bases and J shed 1 base, with 9 bases lying between them. The CDR3 protein is CASSAGGNTEAFF. CDR3 coding DNA: TGTGCCAGCTCGGCGGGCGGGAACACTGAAGCTTTCTTT.

The CDR3 DNA follows: TGTGCCAGCAGCTTGCTAGCGGGGGTCTACGAGCAGTACTTC. Its protein product is CASSLLAGVYEQYF. V is TRBV7-2 and J is TRBJ2-7, with 10 bases identical to TRBD2. Germline lookup yields CDR1 SGHTA and CDR2 FQGNSA. The CDR3 is 14 residues long. With V trimmed by 3 bases and J by 3 bases, 2 bases remained unmatched.

This chain connects TRBV7-2 to TRBJ2-7; 15 bases fit TRBD2. Germline CDR1 reads SGHTA; CDR2 reads FQGNSA. Trimming cost V 4 bases and J 4 bases; bases outside gene matches: 5. The CDR3 covers 16 residues. The CDR3 sequence is CASSSGTSGRPYEQYF. The CDR3 nucleotides read TGTGCCAGCAGCTCCGGGACTAGCGGGAGGCCTTACGAGCAGTACTTC.

V gene TRBV7-9 combines with J gene TRBJ1-3, with no clear D. Looked up from germline, CDR1 is SEHNR and CDR2 is FQNEAQ (reference sequence). Between the trimmed V and J ends, which lost 5 bases and 4 bases, there was a span of 6 bases. This CDR3 comprises 12 residues. The CDR3 loop is CASSHGGNTIYF. The CDR3 DNA reads as TGTGCCAGCAGCCATGGGGGAAACACCATATATTTT.

The V gene is TRBV19, the J gene TRBJ2-5; D may be TRBD2 (6 bases). Trimming shortened V by 5 bases and J by 3 bases, and 10 bases separated the two germline ends. Germline CDR1 is LNHDA and CDR2 is SQIVND (reference sequence). The length of the CDR3 is 13 residues. CDR3 region: CASSAGGKETQYF. The CDR3 DNA follows: TGTGCCAGTAGTGCCGGGGGTAAAGAGACCCAGTACTTC.

V usage is TRBV21-1 and J usage is TRBJ2-6; no check of the table's D call, TRBD2, against the DNA was made. TRBV21-1 is designated a pseudogene. CDR3 length equals 23 residues. In DNA form, the CDR3 reads TGTGCCAGCAGCAAAAGTAAGGCAGGGACTAGCGGGAGGGCCGGGTCTGGGGCCAACGTCCTGACTTTC. This sequence encodes CASSKSKAGTSGRAGSGANVLTF.

With respect to this clone: The sample has other DNA sequences that encode this CDR3 too. This chain joins TRBV28 and TRBJ2-7; 11 bases are a match to TRBD1. V lost 4 bases and J lost 2; bases outside the gene matches: 1. The CDR3 has 14 amino acids. Per the germline V gene, CDR1 is MDHEN and CDR2 is SYDVKM. In DNA form, the CDR3 reads TGTGCCAGCAGTTCGGGACAGGGGGCCTACGAGCAGTACTTC. Translation gives CASSSGQGAYEQYF.

J is TRBJ2-1 and V is TRBV19, with unresolved D. CDR1 LNHDA and CDR2 SQIVND come from the germline V gene (reference sequence). V dropped 1 base and J dropped 5 bases, with 6 bases sitting between them. This CDR3 comprises 13 residues. CDR3 bases: TGTGCCAGTAGTATAGTAATAAACAATGAGCAGTTCTTC. It yields the protein CASSIVINNEQFF.

The chain is built from TRBV2 and TRBJ2-1; 10 nucleotides align to TRBD2. The CDR3 runs to 14 residues. CDR1 SNHLY and CDR2 FYNNEI come from the germline V gene. After removal of 10 bases from V and 2 bases from J, the junction contained 5 bases not matched to a gene. For the CDR3, the DNA is TGTGCCACAGGACTAGCGGAGCCCTACAATGAGCAGTTCTTC. This translates into CATGLAEPYNEQFF.

This chain connects TRBV28 to TRBJ1-1; D not resolved. This CDR3 is 14 amino acids long. Germline CDR1 is MDHEN and CDR2 is SYDVKM. V shed 2 bases and J shed 1 base, with 8 bases lying between them. CDR3 in amino acids: CASSLDYGNTEAFF. The CDR3 DNA is TGTGCCAGCAGTTTAGATTACGGGAACACTGAAGCTTTCTTT. Looking up the rest from reference TRBV28 and TRBJ1-1 gives the full variable domain: DVKVTQSSRYLVKRTGEKVFLECVQDMDHENMFWYRQDPGLGLRLIYFSYDVKMKEKGDIPEGYSVSREKKERFSLILESASTNQTSMYLCASSLDYGNTEAFFGQGTRLTVV.

The chain carries TRBV4-2 and TRBJ2-3, with unresolved D. Per germline, CDR1 LGHNA and CDR2 YNFKEQ. This CDR3 comprises 14 residues. Trimming left V 0 bases short and J 1 base short, with 5 bases between. The CDR3 nucleotides are TGTGCCAGCAGCCAAGATGGCGGCACAGATACGCAGTATTTT. Translated, it gives CASSQDGGTDTQYF.

This chain connects TRBV12-5 to TRBJ2-5; the match to TRBD1 covers 11 bases. The CDR3 is 17 amino acids. V shed 2 bases and J 4 bases; nucleotides not matched to a gene: 9. Germline V lookup: CDR1 LGHNT, CDR2 FRNRAP. As DNA, the CDR3 is TGTGCTAGTGGTTTGCCACGGACAGGGGGCCCGGGAGAGACCCAGTACTTC. It translates to CASGLPRTGGPGETQYF.

The J gene is TRBJ1-2, the V gene TRBV25-1, with D hard to call. This CDR3 contains 14 residues. Trimming removed 2 bases at V and 2 bases at J, with 9 bases between. Germline CDR1 is MGHDK and CDR2 is SYGVNS. CDR3 in DNA: TGTGCCAGCAGTGAAGACGGAACAAACTATGGCTACACCTTC. Protein: CASSEDGTNYGYTF.

This clone occurred once. The V gene is TRBV7-9, the J gene TRBJ1-1; no clear D gene. Germline V gene sequence: CDR1 SEHNR, CDR2 FQNEAQ (reference sequence). This CDR3 comprises 12 residues. Trimming removed 2 bases from V and 4 bases from J, with 5 bases in between. The CDR3 region is CASSLSGTEAFF. For the CDR3, the DNA is TGTGCCAGCAGCTTATCGGGCACTGAAGCTTTCTTT.